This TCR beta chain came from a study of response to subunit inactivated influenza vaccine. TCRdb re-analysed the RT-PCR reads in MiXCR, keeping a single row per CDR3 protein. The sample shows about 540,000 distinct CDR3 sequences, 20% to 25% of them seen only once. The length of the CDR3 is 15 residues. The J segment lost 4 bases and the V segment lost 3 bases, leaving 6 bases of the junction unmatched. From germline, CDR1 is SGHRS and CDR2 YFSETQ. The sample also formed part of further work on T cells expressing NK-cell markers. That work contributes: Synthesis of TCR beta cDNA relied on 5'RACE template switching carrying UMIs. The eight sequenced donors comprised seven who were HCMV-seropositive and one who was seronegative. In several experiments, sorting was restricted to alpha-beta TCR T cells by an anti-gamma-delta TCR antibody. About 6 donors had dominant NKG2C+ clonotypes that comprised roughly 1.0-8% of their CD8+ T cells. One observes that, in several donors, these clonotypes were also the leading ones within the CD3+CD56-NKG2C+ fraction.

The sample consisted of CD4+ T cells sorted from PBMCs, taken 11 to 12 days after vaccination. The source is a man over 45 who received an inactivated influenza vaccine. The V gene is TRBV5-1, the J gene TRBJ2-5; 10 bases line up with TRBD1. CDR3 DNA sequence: TGCGCCAGCAGCTATGACAGGGGGCGGGGAGAGACCCAGTACTTC. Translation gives CASSYDRGRGETQYF.